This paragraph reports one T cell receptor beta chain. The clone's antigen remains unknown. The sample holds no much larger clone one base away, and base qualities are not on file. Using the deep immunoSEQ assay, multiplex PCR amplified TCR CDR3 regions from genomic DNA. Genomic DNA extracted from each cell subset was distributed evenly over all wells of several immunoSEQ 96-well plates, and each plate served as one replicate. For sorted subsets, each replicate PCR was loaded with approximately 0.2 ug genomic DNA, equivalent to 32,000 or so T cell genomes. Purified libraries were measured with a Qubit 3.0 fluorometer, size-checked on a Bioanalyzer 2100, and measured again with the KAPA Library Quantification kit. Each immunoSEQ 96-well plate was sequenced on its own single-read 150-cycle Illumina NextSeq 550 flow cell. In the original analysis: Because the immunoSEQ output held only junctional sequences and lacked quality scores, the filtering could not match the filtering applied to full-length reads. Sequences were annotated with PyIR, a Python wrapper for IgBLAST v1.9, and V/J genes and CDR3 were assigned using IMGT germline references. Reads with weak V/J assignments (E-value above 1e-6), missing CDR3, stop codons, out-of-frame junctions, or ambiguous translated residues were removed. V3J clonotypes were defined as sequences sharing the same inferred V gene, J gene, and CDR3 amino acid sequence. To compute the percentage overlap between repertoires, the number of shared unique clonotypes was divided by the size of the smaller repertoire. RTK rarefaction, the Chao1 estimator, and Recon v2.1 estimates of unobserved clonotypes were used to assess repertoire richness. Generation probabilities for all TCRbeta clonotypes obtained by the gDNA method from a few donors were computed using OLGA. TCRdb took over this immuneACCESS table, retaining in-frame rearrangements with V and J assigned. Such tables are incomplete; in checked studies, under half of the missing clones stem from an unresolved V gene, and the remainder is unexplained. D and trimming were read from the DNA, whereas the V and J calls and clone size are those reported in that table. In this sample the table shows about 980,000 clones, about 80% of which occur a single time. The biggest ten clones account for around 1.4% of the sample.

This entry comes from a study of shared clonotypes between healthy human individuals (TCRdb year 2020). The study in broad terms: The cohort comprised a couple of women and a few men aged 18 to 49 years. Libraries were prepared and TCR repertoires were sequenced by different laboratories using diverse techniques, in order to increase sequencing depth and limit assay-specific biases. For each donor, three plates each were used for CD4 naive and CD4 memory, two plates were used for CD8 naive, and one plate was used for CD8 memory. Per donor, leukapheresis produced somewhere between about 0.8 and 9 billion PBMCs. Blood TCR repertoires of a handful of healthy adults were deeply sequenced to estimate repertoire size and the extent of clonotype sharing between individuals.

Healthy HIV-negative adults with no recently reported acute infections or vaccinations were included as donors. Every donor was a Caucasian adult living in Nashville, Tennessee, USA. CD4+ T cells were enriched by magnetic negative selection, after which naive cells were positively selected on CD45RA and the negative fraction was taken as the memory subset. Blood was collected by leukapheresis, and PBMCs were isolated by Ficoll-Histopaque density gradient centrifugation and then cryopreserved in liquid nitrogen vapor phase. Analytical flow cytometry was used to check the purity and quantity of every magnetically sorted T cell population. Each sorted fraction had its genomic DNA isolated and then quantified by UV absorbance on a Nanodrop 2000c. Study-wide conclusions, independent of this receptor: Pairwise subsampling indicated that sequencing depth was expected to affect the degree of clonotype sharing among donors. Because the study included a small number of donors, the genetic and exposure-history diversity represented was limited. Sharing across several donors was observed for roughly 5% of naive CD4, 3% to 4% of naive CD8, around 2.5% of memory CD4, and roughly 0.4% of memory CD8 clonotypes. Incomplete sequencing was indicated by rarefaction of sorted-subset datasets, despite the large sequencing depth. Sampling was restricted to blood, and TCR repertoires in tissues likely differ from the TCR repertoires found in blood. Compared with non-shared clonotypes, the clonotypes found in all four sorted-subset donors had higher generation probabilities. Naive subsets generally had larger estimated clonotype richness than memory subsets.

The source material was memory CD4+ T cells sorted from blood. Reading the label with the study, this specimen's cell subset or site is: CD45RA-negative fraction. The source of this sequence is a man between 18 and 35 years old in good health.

The DNA sequence is TGCGCCAGCAGCCAAGGGAGCCTAGCGGGAGGCCCAGATACGCAGTATTTT. Translation gives CASSQGSLAGGPDTQYF. The V and J genes are TRBV4-3 and TRBJ2-3; TRBD2 agrees with 11 junctional bases. Here V drops 1 base and J drops 4 bases, and the junction holds 7 bases not matched to any gene. As encoded in the germline V gene, CDR1 is LGHNA while CDR2 is YSLEER. Measured from the cysteine to the phenylalanine, the CDR3 is 17 residues long. Only the CDR3 DNA stays, 51 bases, in frame from base 1.